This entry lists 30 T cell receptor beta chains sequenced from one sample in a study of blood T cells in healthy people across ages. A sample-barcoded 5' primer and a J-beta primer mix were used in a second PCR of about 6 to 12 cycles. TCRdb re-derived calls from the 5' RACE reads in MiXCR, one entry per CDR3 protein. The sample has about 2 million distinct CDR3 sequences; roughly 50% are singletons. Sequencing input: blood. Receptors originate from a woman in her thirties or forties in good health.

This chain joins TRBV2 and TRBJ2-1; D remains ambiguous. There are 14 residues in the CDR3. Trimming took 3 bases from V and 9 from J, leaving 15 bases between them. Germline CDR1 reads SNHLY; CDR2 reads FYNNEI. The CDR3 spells CASSERRYMVEQFF. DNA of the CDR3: TGTGCCAGCAGTGAGAGGCGGTATATGGTTGAGCAGTTCTTC.

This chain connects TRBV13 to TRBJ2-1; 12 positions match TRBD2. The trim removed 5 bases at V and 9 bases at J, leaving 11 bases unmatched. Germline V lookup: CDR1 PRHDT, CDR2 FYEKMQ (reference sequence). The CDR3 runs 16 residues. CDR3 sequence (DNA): TGTGCCAGCAGCCCACTAGCGGGGGGACGAAGGAGTGAGCAGTTCTTC. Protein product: CASSPLAGGRRSEQFF.

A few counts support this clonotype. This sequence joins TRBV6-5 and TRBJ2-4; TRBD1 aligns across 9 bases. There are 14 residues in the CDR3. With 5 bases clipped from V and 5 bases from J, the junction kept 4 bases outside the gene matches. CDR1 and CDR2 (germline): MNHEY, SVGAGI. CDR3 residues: CASSPQGAENIQYF. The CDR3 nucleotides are TGTGCCAGCAGTCCACAGGGGGCGGAAAACATTCAGTACTTC.

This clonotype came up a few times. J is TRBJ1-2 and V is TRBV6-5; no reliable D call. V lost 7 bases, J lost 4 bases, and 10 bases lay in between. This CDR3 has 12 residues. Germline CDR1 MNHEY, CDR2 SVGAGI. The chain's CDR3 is CASTSVGYGYTF. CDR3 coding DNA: TGTGCCAGCACCTCGGTGGGCTATGGCTACACCTTC.

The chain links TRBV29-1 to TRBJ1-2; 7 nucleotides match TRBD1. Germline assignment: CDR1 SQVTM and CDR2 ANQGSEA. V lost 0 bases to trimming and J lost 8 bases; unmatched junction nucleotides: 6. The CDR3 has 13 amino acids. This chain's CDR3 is CSVEERQGKGYTF. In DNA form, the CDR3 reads TGCAGCGTTGAAGAGCGACAGGGTAAGGGCTACACCTTC.

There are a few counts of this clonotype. The CDR3 spells CSVEDPTGATYNEQFF. The CDR3 coding sequence is TGCAGCGTTGAAGATCCCACGGGGGCTACCTACAATGAGCAGTTCTTC. V is TRBV29-1 and J is TRBJ2-1; D is possibly TRBD1 or TRBD2 (6 bases each). This CDR3 spans 16 amino acids. Germline lookup yields CDR1 SQVTM and CDR2 ANQGSEA. Between the trimmed V and J ends, which lost 0 bases and 2 bases, there was a span of 14 bases.

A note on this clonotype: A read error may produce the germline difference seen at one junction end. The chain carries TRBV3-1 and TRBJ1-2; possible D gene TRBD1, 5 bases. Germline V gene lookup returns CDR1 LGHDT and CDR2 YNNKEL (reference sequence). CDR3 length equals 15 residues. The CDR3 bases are TGTGCCTGCAGCCAAATTGACAGAAGCCTCTATGGCTACACCTTC. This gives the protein CACSQIDRSLYGYTF. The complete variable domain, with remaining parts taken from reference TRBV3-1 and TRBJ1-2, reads DTAVSQTPKYLVTQMGNDKSIKCEQNLGHDTMYWYKQDSKKFLKIMFSYNNKELIINETVPNRFSPKSPDKAHLNLHINSLELGDSAVYFCACSQIDRSLYGYTFGSGTRLTVV.

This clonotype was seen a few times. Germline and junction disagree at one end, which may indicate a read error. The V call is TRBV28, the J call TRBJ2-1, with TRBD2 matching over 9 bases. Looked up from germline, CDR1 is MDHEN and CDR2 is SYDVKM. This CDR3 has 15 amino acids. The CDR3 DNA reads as TGTGCTAGCAGTTTATTCGGGACTAGCCTCGGTGAGCAGTTCTTC. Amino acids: CASSLFGTSLGEQFF.

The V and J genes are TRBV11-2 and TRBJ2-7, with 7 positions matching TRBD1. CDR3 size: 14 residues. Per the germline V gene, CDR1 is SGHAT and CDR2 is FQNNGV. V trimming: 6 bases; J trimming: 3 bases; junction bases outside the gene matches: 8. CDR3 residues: CASSRRDRLYEQYF. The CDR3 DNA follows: TGTGCCAGCAGTCGCCGGGACAGACTCTACGAGCAGTACTTC.

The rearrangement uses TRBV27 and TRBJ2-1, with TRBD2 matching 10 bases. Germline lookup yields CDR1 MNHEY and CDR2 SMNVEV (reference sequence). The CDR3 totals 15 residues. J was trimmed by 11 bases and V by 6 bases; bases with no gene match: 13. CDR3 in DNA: TGTGCCAGCAGCATAGCCCCAGCGGGGGGGCCCCAGCAGTTCTTC. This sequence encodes CASSIAPAGGPQQFF.

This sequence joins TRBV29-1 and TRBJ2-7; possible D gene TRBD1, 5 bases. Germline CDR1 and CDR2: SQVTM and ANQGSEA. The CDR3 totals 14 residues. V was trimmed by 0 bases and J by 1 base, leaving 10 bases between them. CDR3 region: CSVEDTPGSYEQYF. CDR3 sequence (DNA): TGCAGCGTTGAAGATACTCCAGGGTCCTACGAGCAGTACTTC.

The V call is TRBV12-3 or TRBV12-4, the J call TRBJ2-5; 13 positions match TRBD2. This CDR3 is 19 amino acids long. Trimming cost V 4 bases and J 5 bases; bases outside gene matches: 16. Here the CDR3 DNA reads TGTGCCAGCAGTTCCCTAACCATACTAGCGGGGGGGCTAGAGGAGACCCAGTACTTC. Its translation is CASSSLTILAGGLEETQYF.

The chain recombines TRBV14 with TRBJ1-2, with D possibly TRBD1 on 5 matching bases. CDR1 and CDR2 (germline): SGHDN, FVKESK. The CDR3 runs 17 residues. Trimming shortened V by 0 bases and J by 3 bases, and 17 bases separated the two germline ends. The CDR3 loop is CASSQESWGNPHYGYTF. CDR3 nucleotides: TGTGCCAGCAGCCAAGAAAGTTGGGGCAATCCCCACTATGGCTACACCTTC.

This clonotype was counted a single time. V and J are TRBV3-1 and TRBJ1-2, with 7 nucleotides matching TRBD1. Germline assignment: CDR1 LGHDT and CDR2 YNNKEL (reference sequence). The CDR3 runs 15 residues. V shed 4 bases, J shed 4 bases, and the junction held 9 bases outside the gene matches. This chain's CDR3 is CASSPTTGLIYGYTF. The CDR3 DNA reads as TGTGCCAGCAGCCCCACGACAGGGCTGATCTATGGCTACACCTTC. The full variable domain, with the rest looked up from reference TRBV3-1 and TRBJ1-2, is DTAVSQTPKYLVTQMGNDKSIKCEQNLGHDTMYWYKQDSKKFLKIMFSYNNKELIINETVPNRFSPKSPDKAHLNLHINSLELGDSAVYFCASSPTTGLIYGYTFGSGTRLTVV.

The CDR3: CASSYGPDRASNQPQHF. CDR3 DNA sequence: TGTGCCAGCAGTTACGGCCCGGACAGGGCTTCCAATCAGCCCCAGCATTTT. This sequence joins TRBV6-2 or TRBV6-3 and TRBJ1-5; TRBD1 matches at 8 bases. This CDR3 contains 17 residues. J lost 3 bases, V lost 2 bases, and 9 bases had no gene match. Germline V gene data show CDR1 as MNHEY and CDR2 as SVGEGT.

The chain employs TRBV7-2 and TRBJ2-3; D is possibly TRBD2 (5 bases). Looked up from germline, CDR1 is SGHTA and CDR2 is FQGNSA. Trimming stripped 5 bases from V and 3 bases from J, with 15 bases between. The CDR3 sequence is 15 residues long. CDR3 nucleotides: TGTGCCAGCAGCCCAACTAGAACCTTAACAGATACGCAGTATTTT. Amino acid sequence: CASSPTRTLTDTQYF.

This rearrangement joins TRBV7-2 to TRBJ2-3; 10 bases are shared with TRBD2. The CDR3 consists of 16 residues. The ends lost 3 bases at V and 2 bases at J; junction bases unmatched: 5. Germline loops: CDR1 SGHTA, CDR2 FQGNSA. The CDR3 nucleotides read TGTGCCAGCAGCTTCGGACTAGCGGCTGACACAGATACGCAGTATTTT. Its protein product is CASSFGLAADTDTQYF. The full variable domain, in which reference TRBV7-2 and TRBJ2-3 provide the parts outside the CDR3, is GAGVSQSPSNKVTEKGKDVELRCDPISGHTALYWYRQSLGQGLEFLIYFQGNSAPDKSGLPSDRFSAERTGGSVSTLTIQRTQQEDSAVYLCASSFGLAADTDTQYFGPGTRLTVL.

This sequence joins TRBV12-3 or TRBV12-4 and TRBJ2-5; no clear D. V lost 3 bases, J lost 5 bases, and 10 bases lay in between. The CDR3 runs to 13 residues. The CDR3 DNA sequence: TGTGCCAGCAGTTTGGCCCCGGTGGAGACCCAGTACTTC. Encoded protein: CASSLAPVETQYF.

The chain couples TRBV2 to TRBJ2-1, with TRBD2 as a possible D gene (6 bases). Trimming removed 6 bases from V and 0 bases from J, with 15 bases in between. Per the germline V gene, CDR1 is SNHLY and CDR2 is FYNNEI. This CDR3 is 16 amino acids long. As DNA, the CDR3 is TGTGCCAGCAGCGAGCGGGCAGGGCTCTCCTACAATGAGCAGTTCTTC. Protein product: CASSERAGLSYNEQFF. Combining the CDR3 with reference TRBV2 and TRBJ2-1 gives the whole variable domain EPEVTQTPSHQVTQMGQEVILRCVPISNHLYFYWYRQILGQKVEFLVSFYNNEISEKSEIFDDQFSVERPDGSNFTLKIRSTKLEDSAMYFCASSERAGLSYNEQFFGPGTRLTVL.

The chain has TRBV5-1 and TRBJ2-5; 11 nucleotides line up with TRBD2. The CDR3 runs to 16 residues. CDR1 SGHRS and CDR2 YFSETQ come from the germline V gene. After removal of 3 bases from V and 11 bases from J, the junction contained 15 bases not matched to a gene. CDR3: CASSYLTSGGLNEQYF. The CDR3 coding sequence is TGCGCCAGCAGCTATCTCACTAGCGGGGGACTCAATGAGCAGTACTTC. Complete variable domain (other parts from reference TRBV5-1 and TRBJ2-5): KAGVTQTPRYLIKTRGQQVTLSCSPISGHRSVSWYQQTPGQGLQFLFEYFSETQRNKGNFPGRFSGRQFSNSRSEMNVSTLELGDSALYLCASSYLTSGGLNEQYFGPGTRLLVL.

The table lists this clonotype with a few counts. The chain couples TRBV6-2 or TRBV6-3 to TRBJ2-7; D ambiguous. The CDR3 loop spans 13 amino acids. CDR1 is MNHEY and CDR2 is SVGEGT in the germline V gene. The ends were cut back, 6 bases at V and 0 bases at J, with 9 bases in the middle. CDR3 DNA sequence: TGTGCCAGCAGAGAAATCAGCTCCTACGAGCAGTACTTC. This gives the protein CASREISSYEQYF.

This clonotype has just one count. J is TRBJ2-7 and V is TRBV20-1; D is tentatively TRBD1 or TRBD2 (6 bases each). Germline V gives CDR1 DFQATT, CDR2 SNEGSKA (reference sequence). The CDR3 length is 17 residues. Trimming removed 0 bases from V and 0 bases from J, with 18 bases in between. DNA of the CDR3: TGCAGTGCTAGAGATGGGGGCGGGACCACGAGCTCCTACGAGCAGTACTTC. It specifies CSARDGGGTTSSYEQYF.

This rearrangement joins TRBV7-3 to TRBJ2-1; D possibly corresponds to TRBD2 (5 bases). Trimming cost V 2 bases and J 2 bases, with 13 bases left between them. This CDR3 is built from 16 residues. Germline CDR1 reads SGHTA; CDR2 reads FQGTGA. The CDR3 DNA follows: TGTGCCAGCAGCTTATTGGGCGGGCAGACCTACAATGAGCAGTTCTTC. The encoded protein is CASSLLGGQTYNEQFF.

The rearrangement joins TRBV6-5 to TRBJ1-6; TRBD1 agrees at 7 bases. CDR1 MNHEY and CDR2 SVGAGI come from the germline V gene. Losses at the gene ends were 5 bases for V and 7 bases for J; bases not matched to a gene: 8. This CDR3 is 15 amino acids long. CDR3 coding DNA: TGTGCCAGCAGTCGTGGGGACAGACCAAATTCACCCCTCCACTTT. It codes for CASSRGDRPNSPLHF.

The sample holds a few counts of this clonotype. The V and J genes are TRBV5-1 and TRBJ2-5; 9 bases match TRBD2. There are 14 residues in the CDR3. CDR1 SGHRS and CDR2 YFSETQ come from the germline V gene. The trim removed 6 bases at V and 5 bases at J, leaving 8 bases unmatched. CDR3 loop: CASTQAGGPETQYF. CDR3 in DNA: TGCGCCAGCACCCAAGCGGGGGGCCCGGAGACCCAGTACTTC. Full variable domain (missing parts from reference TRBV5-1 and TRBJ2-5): KAGVTQTPRYLIKTRGQQVTLSCSPISGHRSVSWYQQTPGQGLQFLFEYFSETQRNKGNFPGRFSGRQFSNSRSEMNVSTLELGDSALYLCASTQAGGPETQYFGPGTRLLVL.

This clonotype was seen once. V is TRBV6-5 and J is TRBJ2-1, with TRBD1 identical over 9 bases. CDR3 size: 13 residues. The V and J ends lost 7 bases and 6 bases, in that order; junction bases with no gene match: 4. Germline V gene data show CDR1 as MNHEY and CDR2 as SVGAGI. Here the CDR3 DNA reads TGTGCCAGCACCCGGACAGGGGCCAATGAGCAGTTCTTC. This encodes CASTRTGANEQFF.

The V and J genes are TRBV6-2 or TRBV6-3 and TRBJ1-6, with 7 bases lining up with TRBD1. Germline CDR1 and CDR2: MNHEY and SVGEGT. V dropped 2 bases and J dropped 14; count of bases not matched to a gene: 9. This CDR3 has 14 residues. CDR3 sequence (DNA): TGTGCCAGCAGTTACGGACAGGTGACCTCGACCCTCCACTTT. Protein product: CASSYGQVTSTLHF.

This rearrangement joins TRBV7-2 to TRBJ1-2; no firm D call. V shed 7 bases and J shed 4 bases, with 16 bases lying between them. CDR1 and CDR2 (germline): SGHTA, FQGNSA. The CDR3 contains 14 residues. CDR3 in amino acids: CASTQIRGGYGYTF. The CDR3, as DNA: TGTGCCAGCACCCAAATTCGGGGAGGCTATGGCTACACCTTC.

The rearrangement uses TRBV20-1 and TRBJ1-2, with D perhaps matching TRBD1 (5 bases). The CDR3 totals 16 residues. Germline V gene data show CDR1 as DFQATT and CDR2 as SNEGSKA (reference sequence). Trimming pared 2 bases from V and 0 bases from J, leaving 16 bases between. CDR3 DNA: TGCAGTGCTAGATCCGAAAGACAGAGAACTAACTATGGCTACACCTTC. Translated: CSARSERQRTNYGYTF.

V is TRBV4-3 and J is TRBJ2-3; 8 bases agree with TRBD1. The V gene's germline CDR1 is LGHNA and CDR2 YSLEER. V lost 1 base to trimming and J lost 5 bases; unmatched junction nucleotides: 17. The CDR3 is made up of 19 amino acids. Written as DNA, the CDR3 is TGCGCCAGCAGCCAAGGAGTGGGCAGGGGGCTATCCGAAGGAGATACGCAGTATTTT. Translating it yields CASSQGVGRGLSEGDTQYF.